Each of the 5 T cell receptor beta chains below was sequenced from the same sample in a study of cytotoxic CD8 clonotypes in ibrutinib-treated CLL. Produced via immunoSEQ multiplex PCR; TCRdb's table is partial and in-frame only. The top ten clones hold around 15% of a sample with about 18,000 clones, roughly four fifths of them seen once. The sequencing used PBMCs, collected before ibrutinib treatment. The source is a human donor with chronic lymphocytic leukemia.

Concerning this clone itself: A read error may produce the germline difference seen at one junction end. V gene TRBV5-5 combines with J gene TRBJ1-1, with D perhaps TRBD1 (5 bases). This CDR3 contains 12 residues. Germline V gene lookup returns CDR1 SGHKS and CDR2 YYEKEE (reference sequence). The DNA of the CDR3 is TGTGCCAGCAGCTTAACGGCGGGACGGTTTTACTTT. This encodes CASSLTAGRFYF.

V is TRBV9 and J is TRBJ2-7; D perhaps matches TRBD2 (5 bases). The V end lost 0 bases, the J end lost 5 bases, and 15 bases lay between the germline ends. CDR1 is SGDLS and CDR2 is YYNGEE in the germline V gene. This CDR3 is 15 amino acids long. The DNA for the CDR3 is TGTGCCAGCAGCGTAGGTTTCCAAGGAGGCGACGAGCAGTACTTC. This translates into CASSVGFQGGDEQYF.

Only one count was recorded for this clone. The chain employs TRBV27 and TRBJ2-1; TRBD1 agrees at 9 bases. The CDR3 extends over 15 amino acids. The ends lost 2 bases at V and 5 bases at J; junction bases unmatched: 4. The V gene's germline CDR1 is MNHEY and CDR2 SMNVEV (reference sequence). The CDR3 DNA follows: TGTGCCAGCAGTTTAGGGACAGGGAGTAACAATGAGCAGTTCTTC. It encodes CASSLGTGSNNEQFF.

Only a few counts were recorded for this clone. This chain uses TRBV4-2 with TRBJ2-7, with D maybe TRBD2 (6 bases). Germline lookup yields CDR1 LGHNA and CDR2 YNFKEQ. The length of the CDR3 is 13 residues. V was shortened by 3 bases and J by 3 bases, with 9 bases between the two germline ends. CDR3 sequence: CASSQKEGYEQYF. CDR3 nucleotides: TGTGCCAGCAGCCAGAAGGAGGGCTACGAGCAGTACTTC.

This chain connects TRBV7-2 to TRBJ1-5; no reliable D call. This CDR3 is built from 15 residues. CDR1 and CDR2 (germline): SGHTA, FQGNSA. V was trimmed by 4 bases and J by 2 bases, leaving 12 bases between them. CDR3 protein: CASSSRAAGNQPQHF. The DNA of the CDR3 is TGTGCCAGCAGCTCCCGGGCCGCCGGCAATCAGCCCCAGCATTTT.